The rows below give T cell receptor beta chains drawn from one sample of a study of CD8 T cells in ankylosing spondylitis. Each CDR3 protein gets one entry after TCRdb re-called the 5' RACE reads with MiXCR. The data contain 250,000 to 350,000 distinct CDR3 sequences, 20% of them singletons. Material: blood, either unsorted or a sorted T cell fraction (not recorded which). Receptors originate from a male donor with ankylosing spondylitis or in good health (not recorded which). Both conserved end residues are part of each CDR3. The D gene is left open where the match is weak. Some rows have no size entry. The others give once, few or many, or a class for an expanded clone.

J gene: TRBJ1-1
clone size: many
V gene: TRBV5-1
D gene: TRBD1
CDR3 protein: CASSLDPGGNTEAFF
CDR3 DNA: TGCGCCAGCAGCCTGGACCCAGGGGGAAACACTGAAGCTTTCTTT

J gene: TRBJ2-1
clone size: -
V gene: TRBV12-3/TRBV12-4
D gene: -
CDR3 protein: CASTPDHNEQFF
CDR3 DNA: TGTGCCAGCACCCCGGACCACAATGAGCAGTTCTTC

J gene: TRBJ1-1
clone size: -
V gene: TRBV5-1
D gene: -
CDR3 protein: CASSLYSSNTEAFF
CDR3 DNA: TGCGCCAGCAGCTTGTACAGCTCGAACACTGAAGCTTTCTTT

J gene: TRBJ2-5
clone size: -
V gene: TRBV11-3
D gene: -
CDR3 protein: CASSLVVTGAQETQYF
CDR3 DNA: TGTGCCAGCAGCTTAGTGGTGACAGGAGCACAAGAGACCCAGTACTTC

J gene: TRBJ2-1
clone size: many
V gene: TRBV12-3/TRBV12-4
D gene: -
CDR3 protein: CASSLTESYNEQFF
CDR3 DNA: TGTGCCAGCAGTTTAACGGAATCCTACAATGAGCAGTTCTTC

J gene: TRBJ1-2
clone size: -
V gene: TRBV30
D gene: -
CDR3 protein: CAWEKSLYGYTF
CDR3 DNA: TGTGCCTGGGAAAAATCCCTCTATGGCTACACCTTC

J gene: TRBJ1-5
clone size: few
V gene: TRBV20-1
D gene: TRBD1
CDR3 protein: CSASTGDQPQHF
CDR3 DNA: TGCAGTGCGAGCACAGGGGATCAGCCCCAGCATTTT

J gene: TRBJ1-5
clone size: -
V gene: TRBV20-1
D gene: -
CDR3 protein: CSARGRSDQPQHF
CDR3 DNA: TGCAGTGCTAGAGGGCGGTCCGATCAGCCCCAGCATTTT

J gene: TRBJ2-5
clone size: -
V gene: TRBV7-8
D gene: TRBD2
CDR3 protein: CASSRWTAGDKETQYF
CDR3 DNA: TGTGCCAGCAGCAGATGGACAGCGGGGGACAAAGAGACCCAGTACTTC

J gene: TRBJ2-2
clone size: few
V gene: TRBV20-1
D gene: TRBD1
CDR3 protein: CSARDRLDRGTGELFF
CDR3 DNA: TGCAGTGCTAGAGATAGGTTGGACAGGGGCACCGGGGAGCTGTTTTTT

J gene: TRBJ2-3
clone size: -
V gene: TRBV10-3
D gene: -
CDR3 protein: CAINPGIRDTQYF
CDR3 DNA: TGTGCCATCAACCCAGGGATACGAGATACGCAGTATTTT

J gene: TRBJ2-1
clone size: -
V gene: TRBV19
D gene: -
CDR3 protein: CASSIVDWNNEQFF
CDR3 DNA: TGTGCCAGTAGTATAGTGGACTGGAACAATGAGCAGTTCTTC

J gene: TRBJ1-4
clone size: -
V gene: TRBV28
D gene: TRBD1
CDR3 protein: CACRQGGGEKLFF
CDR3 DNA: TGTGCCTGTCGACAGGGTGGGGGCGAAAAACTGTTTTTT

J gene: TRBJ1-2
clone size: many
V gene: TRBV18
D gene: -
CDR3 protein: CASSPLQGGNYGYTF
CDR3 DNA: TGTGCCAGCTCACCCCTCCAGGGTGGAAACTATGGCTACACCTTC

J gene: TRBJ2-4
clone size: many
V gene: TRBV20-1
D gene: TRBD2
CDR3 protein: CSAQAGAGNIQYF
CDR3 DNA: TGCAGTGCACAAGCGGGAGCCGGGAACATTCAGTACTTC

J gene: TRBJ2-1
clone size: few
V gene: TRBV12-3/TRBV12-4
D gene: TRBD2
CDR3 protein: CASRGLEPYNEQFF
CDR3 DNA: TGTGCCAGCAGAGGACTAGAACCCTACAATGAGCAGTTCTTC

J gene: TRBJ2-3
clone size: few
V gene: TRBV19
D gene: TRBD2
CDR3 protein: CASSVIAGGSTDTQYF
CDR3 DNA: TGTGCCAGTAGTGTAATAGCGGGGGGAAGCACAGATACGCAGTATTTT

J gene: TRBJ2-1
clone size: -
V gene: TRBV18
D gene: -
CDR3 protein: CASSPIGGNGYNEQFF
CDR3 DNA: TGTGCCAGCTCACCAATTGGGGGGAATGGGTACAATGAGCAGTTCTTC

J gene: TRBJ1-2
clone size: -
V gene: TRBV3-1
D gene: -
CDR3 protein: CASSPTRALVYGYTF
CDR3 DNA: TGTGCCAGCAGCCCAACTAGGGCGCTGGTGTATGGCTACACCTTC

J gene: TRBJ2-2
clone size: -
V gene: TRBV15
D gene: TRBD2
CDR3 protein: CATSRALKSGGNTGELFF
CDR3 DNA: TGTGCCACCAGCAGAGCCTTGAAAAGCGGGGGGAACACCGGGGAGCTGTTTTTT

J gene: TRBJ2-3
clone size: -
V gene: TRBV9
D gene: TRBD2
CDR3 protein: CASSVAGGDTQYF
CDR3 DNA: TGTGCCAGCAGCGTAGCGGGAGGGGATACGCAGTATTTT

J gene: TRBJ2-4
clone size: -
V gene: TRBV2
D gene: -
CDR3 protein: CASSEAPGGLGAKNIQYF
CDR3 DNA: TGTGCCAGCAGTGAAGCGCCCGGGGGCCTAGGGGCCAAAAACATTCAGTACTTC